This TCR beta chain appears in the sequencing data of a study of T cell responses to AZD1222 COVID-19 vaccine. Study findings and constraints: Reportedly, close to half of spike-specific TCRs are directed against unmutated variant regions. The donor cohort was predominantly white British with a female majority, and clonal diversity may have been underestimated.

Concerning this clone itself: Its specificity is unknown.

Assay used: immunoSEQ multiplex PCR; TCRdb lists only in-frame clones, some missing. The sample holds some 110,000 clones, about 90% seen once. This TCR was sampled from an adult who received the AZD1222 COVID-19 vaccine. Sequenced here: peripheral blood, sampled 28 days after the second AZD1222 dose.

CDR3 in DNA: TGCGCCAGCAGCACACAGGGGGAGGTTTGGTACAATGAGCAGTTCTTC. Translated: CASSTQGEVWYNEQFF. The chain couples TRBV5-1 to TRBJ2-1; 8 bases fit TRBD1. The CDR3 sequence is 16 residues long. The V gene's germline CDR1 is SGHRS and CDR2 YFSETQ. The junction had 10 bases not matched to a gene; V was cut back by 4 bases and J by 4 bases. Based on the CDR3 plus reference TRBV5-1 and TRBJ2-1, the full variable domain is KAGVTQTPRYLIKTRGQQVTLSCSPISGHRSVSWYQQTPGQGLQFLFEYFSETQRNKGNFPGRFSGRQFSNSRSEMNVSTLELGDSALYLCASSTQGEVWYNEQFFGPGTRLTVL.